This record concerns one T cell receptor beta chain sequence. The data belong to a study of blood T cell repertoires in COVID-19. V was trimmed by 2 bases and J by 3 bases, leaving 19 bases between them. CDR1 and CDR2 (germline): SGHNT, YENEEA. The CDR3 loop spans 18 amino acids. Each participant's cohort was designated according to participant-reported clinical history. Methods used by the authors: Estimated nucleated cell counts came from reference gene primer amplification. Libraries were prepared by immunoSEQ multiplex PCR; TCRdb keeps only in-frame clonotypes and omits some of them. V, J and clone size are those of that table, while D and trimming were read from the DNA. The sample has roughly 250,000 clones, around 89% seen once.

The rearrangement links TRBV11-3 to TRBJ2-2; a possible D gene is TRBD2 (6 bases). The TCR originated in a man aged 40-55 years who had recovered from COVID-19. The sample was PBMCs or T cells enriched from blood (not recorded which). CDR3 protein: CASSLSVLSGVDTGELFF. The CDR3 DNA reads TGTGCCAGCAGCTTATCCGTCCTTTCGGGAGTGGACACCGGGGAGCTGTTTTTT.